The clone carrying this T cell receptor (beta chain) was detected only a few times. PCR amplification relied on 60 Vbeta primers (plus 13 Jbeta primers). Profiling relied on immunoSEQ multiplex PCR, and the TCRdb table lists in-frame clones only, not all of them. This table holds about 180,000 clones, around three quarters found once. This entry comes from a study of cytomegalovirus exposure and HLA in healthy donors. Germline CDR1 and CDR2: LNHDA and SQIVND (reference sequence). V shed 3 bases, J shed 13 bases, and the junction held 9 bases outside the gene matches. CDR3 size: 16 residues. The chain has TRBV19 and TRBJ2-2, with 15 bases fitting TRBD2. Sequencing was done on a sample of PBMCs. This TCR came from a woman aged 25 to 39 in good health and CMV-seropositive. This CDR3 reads CASSMGTSGGPGGLFF. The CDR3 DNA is TGTGCCAGTAGTATGGGGACTAGCGGGGGGCCCGGAGGGCTGTTTTTT.